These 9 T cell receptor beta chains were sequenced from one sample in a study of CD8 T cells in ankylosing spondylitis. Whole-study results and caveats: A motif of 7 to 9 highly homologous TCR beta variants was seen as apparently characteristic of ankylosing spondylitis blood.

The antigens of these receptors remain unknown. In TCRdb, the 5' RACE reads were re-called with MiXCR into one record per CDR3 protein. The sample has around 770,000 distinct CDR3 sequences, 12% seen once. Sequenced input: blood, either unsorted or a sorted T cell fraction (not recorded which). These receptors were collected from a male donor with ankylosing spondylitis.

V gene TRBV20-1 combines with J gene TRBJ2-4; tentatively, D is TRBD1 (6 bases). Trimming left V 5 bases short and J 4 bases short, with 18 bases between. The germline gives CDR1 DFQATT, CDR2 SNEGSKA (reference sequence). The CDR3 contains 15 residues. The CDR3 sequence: CSAVNPGTFKNIQYF. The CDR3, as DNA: TGCAGTGCTGTGAACCCCGGGACATTTAAAAACATTCAGTACTTC.

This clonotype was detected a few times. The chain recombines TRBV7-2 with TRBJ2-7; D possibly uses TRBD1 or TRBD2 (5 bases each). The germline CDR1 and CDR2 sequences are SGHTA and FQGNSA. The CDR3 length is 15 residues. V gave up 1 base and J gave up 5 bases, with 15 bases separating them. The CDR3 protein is CASSLEPGRGNEQYF. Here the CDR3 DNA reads TGTGCCAGCAGCTTAGAGCCGGGAAGGGGTAACGAGCAGTACTTC.

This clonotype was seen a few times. As DNA, the CDR3 is TGTGCCACCAGCAGGGCTCCAACAACCTCGGACAGTGGTACAGATACGCAGTATTTT. Translated: CATSRAPTTSDSGTDTQYF. V and J are TRBV15 and TRBJ2-3; a weak D match, TRBD1 (6 bases). The germline V gene encodes CDR1 LNHNV and CDR2 YYDKDF (reference sequence). The CDR3 has 19 residues. V shed 3 bases and J shed 3 bases, with 25 bases lying between them. The whole variable domain, filled in from reference TRBV15 and TRBJ2-3, reads DAMVIQNPRYQVTQFGKPVTLSCSQTLNHNVMYWYQQKSSQAPKLLFHYYDKDFNNEADTPDNFQSRRPNTSFCFLDIRSPGLGDTAMYLCATSRAPTTSDSGTDTQYFGPGTRLTVL.

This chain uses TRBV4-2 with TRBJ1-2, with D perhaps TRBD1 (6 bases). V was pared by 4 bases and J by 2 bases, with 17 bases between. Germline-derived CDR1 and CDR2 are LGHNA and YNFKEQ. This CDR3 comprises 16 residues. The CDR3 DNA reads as TGTGCCAGCAGCCGCAACAGGGAGGAAGAGAACTATGGCTACACCTTC. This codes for CASSRNREEENYGYTF.

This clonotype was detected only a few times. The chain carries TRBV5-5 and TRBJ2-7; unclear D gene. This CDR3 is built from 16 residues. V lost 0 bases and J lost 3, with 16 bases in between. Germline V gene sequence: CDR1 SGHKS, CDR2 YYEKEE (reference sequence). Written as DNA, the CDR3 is TGTGCCAGCAGCTTGGCCTCCGTATCCGCTTACTACGAGCAGTACTTC. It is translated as CASSLASVSAYYEQYF. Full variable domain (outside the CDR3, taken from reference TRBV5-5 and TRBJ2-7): DAGVTQSPTHLIKTRGQQVTLRCSPISGHKSVSWYQQVLGQGPQFIFQYYEKEERGRGNFPDRFSARQFPNYSSELNVNALLLGDSALYLCASSLASVSAYYEQYFGPGTRLTVT.

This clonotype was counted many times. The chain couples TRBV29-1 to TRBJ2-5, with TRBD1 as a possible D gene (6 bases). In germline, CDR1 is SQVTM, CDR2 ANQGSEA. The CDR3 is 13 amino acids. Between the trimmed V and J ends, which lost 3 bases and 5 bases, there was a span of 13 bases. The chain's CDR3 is CSVEIYRDETQYF. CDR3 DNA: TGCAGCGTTGAGATCTACAGGGATGAGACCCAGTACTTC. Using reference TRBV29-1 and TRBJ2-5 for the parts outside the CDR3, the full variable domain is SAVISQKPSRDICQRGTSLTIQCQVDSQVTMMFWYRQQPGQSLTLIATANQGSEATYESGFVIDKFPISRPNLTFSTLTVSNMSPEDSSIYLCSVEIYRDETQYFGPGTRLLVL.

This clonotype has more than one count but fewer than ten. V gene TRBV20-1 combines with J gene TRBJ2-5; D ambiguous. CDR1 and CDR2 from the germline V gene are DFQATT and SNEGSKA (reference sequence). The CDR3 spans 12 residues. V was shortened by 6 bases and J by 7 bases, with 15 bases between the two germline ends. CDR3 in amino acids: CSARAASGTQYF. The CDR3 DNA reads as TGCAGTGCCCGGGCGGCCTCGGGGACCCAGTACTTC.

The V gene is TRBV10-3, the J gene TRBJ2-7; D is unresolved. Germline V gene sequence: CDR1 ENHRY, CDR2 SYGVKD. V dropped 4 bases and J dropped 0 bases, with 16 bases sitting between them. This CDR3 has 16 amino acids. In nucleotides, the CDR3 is TGTGCCATCAGTGCGCGGCGGCAGGCCAGCTCCTACGAGCAGTACTTC. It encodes CAISARRQASSYEQYF.

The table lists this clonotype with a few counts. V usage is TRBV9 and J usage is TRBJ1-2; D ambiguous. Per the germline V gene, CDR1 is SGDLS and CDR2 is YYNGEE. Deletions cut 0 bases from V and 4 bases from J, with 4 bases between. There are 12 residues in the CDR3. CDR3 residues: CASSVVSYGYTF. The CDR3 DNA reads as TGTGCCAGCAGCGTAGTTAGCTATGGCTACACCTTC.